This TCR beta chain was captured in a study of CD8+CD57+ T cells in acquired aplastic anemia. Study-wide findings and caveats: Found in both controls and patients were around 30 CD8+ CDR3 sequences.

For CDR3 and TCR beta VDJ profiling, genomic DNA was the template used. Via MiXCR, TCRdb re-called the reads, giving one row per CDR3 protein. The table shows about 240,000 distinct CDR3 sequences, with around half occurring only once. Only patients with CD8+CD57+ cell expansion on flow cytometry were chosen for sequencing. The enrolled patients all had severe acquired aplastic anemia. With regard to this clonotype: Antigen: not known.

This receptor was identified in a human donor with aplastic anemia. The sample was sorted CD4+, CD8+, or CD8+CD57+ T cells (not recorded which) from PBMCs.

CDR3 DNA: TGTGCCTGGAAAACGAGGGGGCTCTACACTGAAGCTTTCTTT. Its protein is CAWKTRGLYTEAFF. This sequence joins TRBV30 and TRBJ1-1, with 7 positions matching TRBD1. The germline gives CDR1 GTSNPN, CDR2 SVGIG (reference sequence). V shed 4 bases, J shed 3 bases, and the junction held 8 bases outside the gene matches. CDR3 length: 14 residues. Complete variable domain (other parts from reference TRBV30 and TRBJ1-1): SQTIHQWPATLVQPVGSPLSLECTVEGTSNPNLYWYRQAAGRGLQLLFYSVGIGQISSEVPQNLSASRPQDRQFILSSKKLLLSDSGFYLCAWKTRGLYTEAFFGQGTRLTVV.